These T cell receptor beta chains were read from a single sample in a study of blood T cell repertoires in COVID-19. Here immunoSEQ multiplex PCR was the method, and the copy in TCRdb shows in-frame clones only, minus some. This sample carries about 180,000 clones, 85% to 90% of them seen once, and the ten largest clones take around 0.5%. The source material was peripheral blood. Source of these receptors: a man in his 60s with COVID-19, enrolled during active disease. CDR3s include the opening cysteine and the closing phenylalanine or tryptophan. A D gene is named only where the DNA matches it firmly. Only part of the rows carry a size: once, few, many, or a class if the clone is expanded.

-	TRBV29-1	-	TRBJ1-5	TGCAGCCCGGGGCGGGTGGCTTTCAATCAGCCCCAGCATTTT	CSPGRVAFNQPQHF
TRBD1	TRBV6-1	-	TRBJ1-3	TGTGCCAGCAGTCGGACAGGGGGAAACACCATATATTTT	CASSRTGGNTIYF
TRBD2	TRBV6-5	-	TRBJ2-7	TGTGCCAGCAGTTCTCCGACTAGCGGTATTACCTACGAGCAGTACTTC	CASSSPTSGITYEQYF
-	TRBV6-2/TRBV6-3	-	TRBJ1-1	TGTGCCAGCAGTTACGGGCAGCTGGGGAACACTGAAGCTTTCTTT	CASSYGQLGNTEAFF
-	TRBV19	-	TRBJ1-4	TGTGCCAGTAAGCCAGACAGTACTAATGAAAAACTGTTTTTT	CASKPDSTNEKLFF
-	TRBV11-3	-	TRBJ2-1	TGTGCCAGCAGCTTCAGTTACAATGAGCAGTTCTTC	CASSFSYNEQFF
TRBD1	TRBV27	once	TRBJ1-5	TGTGCCAGCGCTACAGGGGGCTGGTATCAGCCCCAGCATTTT	CASATGGWYQPQHF
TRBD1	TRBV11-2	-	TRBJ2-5	TGTGCCAGCAGCTTTTCAGGGGGAGAGACCCAGTACTTC	CASSFSGGETQYF
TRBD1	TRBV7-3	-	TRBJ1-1	TGTGCCAGCAGCTTATCCACAGGGGGAACTGAAGCTTTCTTT	CASSLSTGGTEAFF
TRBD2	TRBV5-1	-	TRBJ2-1	TGCGCCAGCAGCTCCCGGACTAGCGGGGCCACCTCCTACAATGAGCAGTTCTTC	CASSSRTSGATSYNEQFF
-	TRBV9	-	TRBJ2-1	TGTGCCAGCAGCGCTACTACAGGGTATCTTAACAATGAGCAGTTCTTC	CASSATTGYLNNEQFF
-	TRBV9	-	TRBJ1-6	TGTGCCAGCAGCGCTCAGACAGGAGGCTATAATTCACCCCTCCACTTT	CASSAQTGGYNSPLHF
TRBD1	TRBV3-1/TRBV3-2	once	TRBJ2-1	TGTGCCAGCAGCAGATCCGGGACAGGGTCCAATGAGCAGTTCTTC	CASSRSGTGSNEQFF
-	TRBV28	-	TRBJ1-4	TGTGCCAGCAGTTTTGGACACGGGAATGAAAAACTGTTTTTT	CASSFGHGNEKLFF
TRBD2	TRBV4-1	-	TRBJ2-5	TGCGCCAGCAGCCCCGGACCGACTAGCGGGATGGCGGAGACCCAGTACTTC	CASSPGPTSGMAETQYF
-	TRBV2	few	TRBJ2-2	TGTGCCAGCACGGGACAGAACACCGGGGAGCTGTTTTTT	CASTGQNTGELFF
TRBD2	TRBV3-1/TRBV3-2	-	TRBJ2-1	TGTGCCAGCAGCCAGGACCCTACTAGCGGGAGGTTCTTC	CASSQDPTSGRFF
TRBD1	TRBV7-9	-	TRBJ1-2	TGTGCCAGCAGCTCAACGGGACAGCTCTATGGCTACACCTTC	CASSSTGQLYGYTF
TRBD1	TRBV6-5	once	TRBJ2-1	TGTGCCAGCAGTCCCCGGACAGGGTCCAATGAGCAGTTCTTC	CASSPRTGSNEQFF
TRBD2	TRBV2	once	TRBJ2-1	TGTGCCAGCAGACAACTAGCGGGGGGCTACAATGAGCAGTTCTTC	CASRQLAGGYNEQFF
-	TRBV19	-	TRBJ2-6	TGTGCCAGTAGTATAGACAGGGAGGCTGGGGCCAACGTCCTGACTTTC	CASSIDREAGANVLTF
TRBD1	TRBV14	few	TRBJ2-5	TGTGCCAGCAGCGGGTTACGACAGGGGTCACAAGAGACCCAGTACTTC	CASSGLRQGSQETQYF
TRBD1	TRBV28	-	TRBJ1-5	TGTGCCAGCAGAACAGGGGGCAATCAGCCCCAGCATTTT	CASRTGGNQPQHF
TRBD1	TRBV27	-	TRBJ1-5	TGTGCCAGCAGCCTTGACAGGGACCAGCCCCAGCATTTT	CASSLDRDQPQHF
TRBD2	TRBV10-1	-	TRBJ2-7	TGCGCCAGCAGTGCGTTATGGGCGTGGGAGGGGTACCTTTTGGAGCAGTACTTC	CASSALWAWEGYLLEQYF
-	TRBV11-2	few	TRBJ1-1	TGTGCCAGCAGCTTAGTTTTGTCAGGGCGGATGAATGAAGCTTTCTTT	CASSLVLSGRMNEAFF
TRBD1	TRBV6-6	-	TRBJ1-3	TGTGCCAGCACCGTAGGGGGCGCCTCTGGAAACACCATATATTTT	CASTVGGASGNTIYF
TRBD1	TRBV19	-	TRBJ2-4	TGTGCCAGTAGTATAGATGTCGGACAGGGCCATAACATTCAGTACTTC	CASSIDVGQGHNIQYF
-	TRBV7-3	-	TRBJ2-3	TGTGCCAGCAGCTTTTCTGGCTTTCAGGCAGATACGCAGTATTTT	CASSFSGFQADTQYF
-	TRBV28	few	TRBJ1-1	TGTGCCAGCAGTTCCCCGGGTGTGACAGGCAACACTGAAGCTTTCTTT	CASSSPGVTGNTEAFF
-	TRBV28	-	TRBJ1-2	TGTGCCAGCAGTTTAAATGGAGGGCAGGGCTACACCTTC	CASSLNGGQGYTF
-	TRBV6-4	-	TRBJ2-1	TGTGCCAGCAGTGTAGTGGGGAACAGGGACAATGAGCAGTTCTTC	CASSVVGNRDNEQFF
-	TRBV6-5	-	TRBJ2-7	TGTGCCAGCTACTCACGGGCGGGGTCCTACGAGCAGTACTTC	CASYSRAGSYEQYF
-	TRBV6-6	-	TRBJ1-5	TGTGCCAGCAGTTACCAACCGCCGGAGAATCAGCCCCAGCATTTT	CASSYQPPENQPQHF
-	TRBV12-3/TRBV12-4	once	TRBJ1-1	TGTGCCAGCAGTAGCCCCCTTAACACTGAAGCTTTCTTT	CASSSPLNTEAFF
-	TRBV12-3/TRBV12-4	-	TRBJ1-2	TGTGCCAGCAGTCGGGGAGTTTTTGGCTACACCTTC	CASSRGVFGYTF
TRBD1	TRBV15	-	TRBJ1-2	TGTGCCACCAGCGGGGACAGGGGGTATAACATTGATGGCTACACCTTC	CATSGDRGYNIDGYTF